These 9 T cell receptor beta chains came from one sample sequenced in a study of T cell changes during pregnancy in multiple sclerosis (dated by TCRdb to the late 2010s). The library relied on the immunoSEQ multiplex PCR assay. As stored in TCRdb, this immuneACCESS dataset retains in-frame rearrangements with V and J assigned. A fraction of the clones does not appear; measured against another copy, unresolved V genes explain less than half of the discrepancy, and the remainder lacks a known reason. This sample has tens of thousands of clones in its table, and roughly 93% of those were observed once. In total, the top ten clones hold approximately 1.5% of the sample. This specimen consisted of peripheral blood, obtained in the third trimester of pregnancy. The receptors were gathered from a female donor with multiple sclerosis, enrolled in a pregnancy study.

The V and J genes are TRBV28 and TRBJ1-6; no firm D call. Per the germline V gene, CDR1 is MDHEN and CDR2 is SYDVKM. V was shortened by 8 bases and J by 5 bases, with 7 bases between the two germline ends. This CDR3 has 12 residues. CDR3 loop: CASRPHNSPLHF. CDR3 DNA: TGTGCCAGCCGTCCCCATAATTCACCCCTCCACTTT.

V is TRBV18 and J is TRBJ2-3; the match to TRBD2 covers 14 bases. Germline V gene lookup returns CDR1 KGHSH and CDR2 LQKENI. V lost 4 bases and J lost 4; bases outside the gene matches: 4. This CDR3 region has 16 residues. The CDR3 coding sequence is TGTGCCAGCTCACGAAGGACTAGCGGGGGGTCAGATACGCAGTATTTT. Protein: CASSRRTSGGSDTQYF.

The CDR3 DNA reads as TGTGCCAGCAGCCCCCGCGGTGTGAACACTGAAGCTTTCTTT. It translates to CASSPRGVNTEAFF. J is TRBJ1-1 and V is TRBV9, with unresolved D. Germline V CDR1 and CDR2: SGDLS, YYNGEE. The CDR3 spans 14 residues. Trimming stripped 4 bases from V and 0 bases from J, with 10 bases between.

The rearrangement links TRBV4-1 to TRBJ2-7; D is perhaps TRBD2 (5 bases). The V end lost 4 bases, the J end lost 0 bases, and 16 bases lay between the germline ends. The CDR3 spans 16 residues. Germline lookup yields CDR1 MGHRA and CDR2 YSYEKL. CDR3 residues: CASSPGVVGISYEQYF. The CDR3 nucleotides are TGCGCCAGCAGCCCCGGGGTCGTAGGTATCTCCTACGAGCAGTACTTC.

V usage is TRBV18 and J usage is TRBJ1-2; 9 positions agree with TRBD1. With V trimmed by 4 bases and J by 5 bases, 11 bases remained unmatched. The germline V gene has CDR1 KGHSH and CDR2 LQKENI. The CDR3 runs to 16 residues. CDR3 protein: CASSRTGGPSYYGYTF. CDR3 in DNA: TGTGCCAGCTCACGCACAGGGGGCCCCTCTTATTATGGCTACACCTTC.

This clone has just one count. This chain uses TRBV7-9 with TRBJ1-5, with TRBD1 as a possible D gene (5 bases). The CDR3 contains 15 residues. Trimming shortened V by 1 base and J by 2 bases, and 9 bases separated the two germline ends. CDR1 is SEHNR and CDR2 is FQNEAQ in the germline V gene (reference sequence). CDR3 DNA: TGTGCCAGCAGCTTAGGGGGCGCGGGCAATCAGCCCCAGCATTTT. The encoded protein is CASSLGGAGNQPQHF. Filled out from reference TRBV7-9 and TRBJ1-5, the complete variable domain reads DTGVSQNPRHKITKRGQNVTFRCDPISEHNRLYWYRQTLGQGPEFLTYFQNEAQLEKSRLLSDRFSAERPKGSFSTLEIQRTEQGDSAMYLCASSLGGAGNQPQHFGDGTRLSIL.

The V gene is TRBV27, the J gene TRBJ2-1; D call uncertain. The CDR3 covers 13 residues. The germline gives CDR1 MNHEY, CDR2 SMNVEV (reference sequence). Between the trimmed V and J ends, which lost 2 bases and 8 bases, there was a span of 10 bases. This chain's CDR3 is CASSLGPLDEQFF. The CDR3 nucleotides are TGTGCCAGCAGTTTAGGCCCGTTGGATGAGCAGTTCTTC.

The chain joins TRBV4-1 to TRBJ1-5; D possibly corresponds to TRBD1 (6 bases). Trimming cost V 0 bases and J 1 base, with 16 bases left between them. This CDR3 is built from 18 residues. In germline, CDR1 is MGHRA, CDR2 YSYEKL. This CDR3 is CASSQEGPGGGSNQPQHF. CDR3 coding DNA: TGCGCCAGCAGCCAAGAAGGGCCTGGGGGCGGAAGCAATCAGCCCCAGCATTTT.

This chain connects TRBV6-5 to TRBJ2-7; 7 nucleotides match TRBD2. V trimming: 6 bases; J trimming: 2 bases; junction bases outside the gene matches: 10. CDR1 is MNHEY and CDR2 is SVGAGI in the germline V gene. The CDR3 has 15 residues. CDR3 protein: CASRLAGEWPYEQYF. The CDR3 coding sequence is TGTGCCAGCAGGCTCGCGGGGGAGTGGCCCTACGAGCAGTACTTC.